The source of this T cell receptor (beta chain) is a study of blood T cell repertoires in COVID-19. About the study: Samples came from the United States, Italy and Spain, spanning acute and convalescent COVID-19. The analysed material was cDNA or gDNA that came from T cells, B-cell-depleted T cells, or PBMCs.

Germline CDR1 reads MDHEN; CDR2 reads SYDVKM. V lost 4 bases to trimming and J lost 8 bases, with 21 bases between them. This CDR3 comprises 17 residues. In the authors' workflow: The authors estimated nucleated cell counts from reference gene primer amplification. Assay used: immunoSEQ multiplex PCR; TCRdb lists only in-frame clones, some missing. Clone size and V and J calls were adopted from that table, with D and trimming inferred from the DNA. The table records 250,000 to 300,000 clones, about 89% of them present only once. V gene TRBV28 combines with J gene TRBJ1-6, with D perhaps matching TRBD1 (5 bases). Sequenced material: peripheral blood. The TCR was taken from a woman in her thirties with COVID-19, enrolled during active disease. The CDR3 DNA sequence: TGTGCCAGCAGTTCGGCGGACAAGGGGATAAACTATTCACCCCTCCACTTT. Translation: CASSSADKGINYSPLHF.